Included here is one T cell receptor beta chain sequence, with context. Antigen unknown. This CDR3 has 15 amino acids. Trimming took 6 bases from V and 4 from J; bases not matched to a gene: 10. Germline-derived CDR1 and CDR2 are MNHNS and SASEGT. This sample is part of a study of cytomegalovirus exposure and HLA in healthy donors. The study's findings and limits: Later on, an analysis tied 15,000 to 20,000 TCR beta sequences to HLA alleles at 0.05 false discovery rate. With further analysis later on, most CMV-associated TCR beta chains appeared HLA-restricted. In a later analysis, across HLA loci, associated TCR counts were highest for DRB1, lowest for HLA-C. A later analysis, which compared TCR beta chains of equal frequency, found the HLA-associated ones more clonally expanded.

60 Vbeta and 13 Jbeta primers were used in PCR. Profiled with immunoSEQ multiplex PCR; TCRdb holds only in-frame clones, not every one. The sample shows approximately 120,000 clones, about 80% of them seen only once. Material for sequencing was PBMCs. This rearrangement joins TRBV6-1 to TRBJ1-2; TRBD1 agrees at 8 bases. The TCR was taken from a man aged 18 to 35 in good health and CMV-seronegative. The CDR3 here is CASSPMGQAGYGYTF. CDR3 nucleotides: TGTGCCAGCAGCCCTATGGGACAGGCGGGCTATGGCTACACCTTC.